A single sample gave rise to the 13 T cell receptor beta chains below, sequenced in a study of blood T cells in healthy people across ages. Primed by a sample-barcoded 5' primer and a J-beta primer mix, a second PCR proceeded for about 6 to 12 cycles. TCRdb re-called the 5' RACE reads through MiXCR, storing one row per CDR3 protein. The sample yields about 1.4 million distinct CDR3 sequences, roughly 59% seen once. Sequenced material: blood. The receptor set was obtained from a man aged 18 to 30 in good health.

This clonotype has only a few counts. The chain links TRBV10-3 to TRBJ2-7; D is perhaps TRBD2 (5 bases). CDR1 and CDR2 from the germline V gene are ENHRY and SYGVKD. The V and J ends lost 3 bases and 2 bases respectively, with 11 bases between them. The CDR3 is 14 residues long. The CDR3 DNA follows: TGTGCCATCAGTGACCCGGCGGGTACCTACGAGCAGTACTTC. This sequence encodes CAISDPAGTYEQYF.

The V and J genes are TRBV28 and TRBJ1-5; TRBD1 might be the D (5 bases). This CDR3 has 15 amino acids. V dropped 6 bases and J dropped 7 bases, with 19 bases sitting between them. Germline V gives CDR1 MDHEN, CDR2 SYDVKM. The CDR3 loop is CASSPRQFPDQPQHF. CDR3 DNA sequence: TGTGCCAGCAGCCCAAGACAGTTCCCCGACCAGCCCCAGCATTTT.

The V gene is TRBV9, the J gene TRBJ2-5, with a possible D match to TRBD2 (5 bases). Germline lookup yields CDR1 SGDLS and CDR2 YYNGEE. V shed 0 bases and J shed 1 base, with 10 bases lying between them. CDR3 length equals 15 residues. As DNA, the CDR3 is TGTGCCAGCAGCGTAGTAGGAGCGGTCCAAGAGACCCAGTACTTC. It codes for CASSVVGAVQETQYF.

The chain carries TRBV7-9 and TRBJ2-1; no definite D call. Trimming stripped 1 base from V and 2 bases from J, with 9 bases between. CDR1 is SEHNR, CDR2 FQNEAQ, per germline (reference sequence). The CDR3 spans 15 residues. The CDR3, as DNA: TGTGCCAGCAGCTTAGTTGAGAGCACCTACAATGAGCAGTTCTTC. This gives the protein CASSLVESTYNEQFF.

The chain employs TRBV7-2 and TRBJ2-7; D not resolved. The germline V and J ends were trimmed by 4 bases and 7 bases, with 14 bases remaining between them. CDR3 length: 13 residues. The V gene's germline CDR1 is SGHTA and CDR2 FQGNSA. This chain's CDR3 is CASSSTSMAEQYF. The CDR3, as DNA: TGTGCCAGCAGCTCAACCTCTATGGCGGAGCAGTACTTC. Full variable domain (missing parts from reference TRBV7-2 and TRBJ2-7): GAGVSQSPSNKVTEKGKDVELRCDPISGHTALYWYRQSLGQGLEFLIYFQGNSAPDKSGLPSDRFSAERTGGSVSTLTIQRTQQEDSAVYLCASSSTSMAEQYFGPGTRLTVT.

This clonotype occurred a few times. The chain is built from TRBV7-2 and TRBJ2-7, with 8 bases identical to TRBD2. V was pared by 5 bases and J by 3 bases, with 9 bases of the junction left unmatched. The germline gives CDR1 SGHTA, CDR2 FQGNSA. The CDR3 has 15 amino acids. In DNA, the CDR3 is TGTGCCAGCAGCAAAACTAGCGGAGGAGGCTACGAGCAGTACTTC. This gives the protein CASSKTSGGGYEQYF.

There are a few counts of this clonotype. The rearrangement links TRBV15 to TRBJ1-1; no clear D gene. Trimming removed 5 bases at V and 4 bases at J, with 8 bases between. Germline CDR1 reads LNHNV; CDR2 reads YYDKDF (reference sequence). This CDR3 contains 12 residues. Here the CDR3 DNA reads TGTGCCACCAGCCCTACCCGCACTGAAGCTTTCTTT. It yields the protein CATSPTRTEAFF.

V and J are TRBV20-1 and TRBJ2-7, with D tentatively TRBD2 (5 bases). The V end was cut by 5 bases, the J end by 0 bases, with 14 bases between. Germline lookup yields CDR1 DFQATT and CDR2 SNEGSKA (reference sequence). This CDR3 spans 14 amino acids. The CDR3 DNA is TGCAGTGCTCCACCGGACGGGATCTCCTACGAGCAGTACTTC. Translated, it gives CSAPPDGISYEQYF.

The chain employs TRBV28 and TRBJ2-7; 10 positions match TRBD1. With V trimmed by 5 bases and J by 2 bases, 6 bases remained unmatched. Germline CDR1 is MDHEN and CDR2 is SYDVKM. CDR3 length: 15 amino acids. The CDR3 coding sequence is TGTGCCAGCAGTACCCGGGACAGGGGACCCTACGAGCAGTACTTC. Translating gives CASSTRDRGPYEQYF.

This clonotype was detected a few times. The chain joins TRBV4-3 to TRBJ2-4; D remains unclear. Trimming left V 0 bases short and J 4 bases short, with 19 bases between. In germline, CDR1 is LGHNA, CDR2 YSLEER. This CDR3 contains 18 residues. CDR3 sequence: CASSQDFPGRQRKNIQYF. CDR3 sequence (DNA): TGCGCCAGCAGCCAAGATTTTCCGGGCCGCCAACGAAAAAACATTCAGTACTTC.

The V call is TRBV3-1, the J call TRBJ1-1; a possible D gene is TRBD1 (6 bases). Trimming cost V 0 bases and J 10 bases, with 12 bases left between them. CDR3 length: 13 residues. The germline CDR1 and CDR2 sequences are LGHDT and YNNKEL (reference sequence). Here the CDR3 reads CASSQDIHRAAFF. Here the CDR3 DNA reads TGTGCCAGCAGCCAAGATATTCACAGGGCAGCTTTCTTT. The whole variable domain, remainder taken from reference TRBV3-1 and TRBJ1-1, is DTAVSQTPKYLVTQMGNDKSIKCEQNLGHDTMYWYKQDSKKFLKIMFSYNNKELIINETVPNRFSPKSPDKAHLNLHINSLELGDSAVYFCASSQDIHRAAFFGQGTRLTVV.

The gene calls are TRBV7-8 and TRBJ2-2; D is ambiguous. Trimming left V 1 base short and J 0 bases short, with 6 bases between. The CDR3 spans 15 residues. Germline lookup yields CDR1 SGHVS and CDR2 FQNEAQ. In DNA, the CDR3 is TGTGCCAGCAGCTTAGGACATGCGAACACCGGGGAGCTGTTTTTT. It encodes CASSLGHANTGELFF.

The rearrangement uses TRBV7-2 and TRBJ2-1; 7 positions agree with TRBD1. Trimming removed 5 bases from V and 11 bases from J; junction bases left unmatched: 9. Germline V CDR1 and CDR2: SGHTA, FQGNSA. The CDR3 runs 13 residues. The CDR3 loop reads CASSVNRDSQQFF. In DNA, the CDR3 is TGTGCCAGCAGCGTAAACCGGGACAGCCAGCAGTTCTTC.